This TCR beta chain comes out of a study of blood T cells in healthy people across ages. Overall study findings and caveats: Because sorting was not performed, PBMCs prevented conclusive naive versus antigen-experienced comparison. Expanded clonotype changes were possibly confounded by unknown donor CMV status.

Through a sample-barcoded 5' primer and a J-beta primer mix, a second PCR was run for roughly 7 to 11 cycles. The template-switch adaptor, which had 12 random nucleotides, put a tag on each cDNA molecule. A single record per CDR3 protein comes from TCRdb applying MiXCR to the 5' RACE reads. This table holds around 1,100,000 distinct CDR3 sequences, more than 30% found once. There are a few counts of this clonotype. Its target is unknown. V lost 4 bases to trimming and J lost 3 bases, with 7 bases between them. The CDR3 runs to 13 residues. CDR1 is LNHNV and CDR2 is YYDKDF in the germline V gene (reference sequence).

The chain uses TRBV15 and TRBJ2-1; tentative D call: TRBD2 (5 bases). This TCR was sampled from a man younger than 35 in good health. Sequencing was done on a sample of blood. CDR3 region: CATSTSSYNEQFF. The DNA for the CDR3 is TGTGCCACCAGCACTAGCAGCTACAATGAGCAGTTCTTC. Based on the CDR3 plus reference TRBV15 and TRBJ2-1, the full variable domain is DAMVIQNPRYQVTQFGKPVTLSCSQTLNHNVMYWYQQKSSQAPKLLFHYYDKDFNNEADTPDNFQSRRPNTSFCFLDIRSPGLGDTAMYLCATSTSSYNEQFFGPGTRLTVL.